The rows below give T cell receptor beta chains drawn from one sample of a study of blood T cell repertoires in COVID-19. Measured with immunoSEQ multiplex PCR; TCRdb has only the in-frame clones, and not every one. Here the sample spans under 250,000 clones, around 82% being singletons. The sample comprised peripheral blood. These TCRs come from a woman between 35 and 50 years old with active or convalescent COVID-19. Each CDR3 is given with its conserved first and last residue.

j_call	v_call	cdr3_aa
TRBJ1-4	TRBV4-3	CASSQDSTISGTNEKLFF
TRBJ1-2	TRBV6-1	CASSEATGLGYTF
TRBJ1-4	TRBV15	CATSRDVAFNEKLFF
TRBJ2-3	TRBV29-1	CSVVGGGAVDTQYF
TRBJ2-7	TRBV28	CASSLSGRDYEQYF
TRBJ2-7	TRBV20-1	CSASRSGGPTYEQYF
TRBJ2-5	TRBV20-1	CSVPKETQYF
TRBJ2-7	TRBV7-8	CASSLTADSTYEQYF
TRBJ1-1	TRBV7-2	CASSTPGTGRDTEAFF
TRBJ2-7	TRBV18	CASSPSGTGTYEQYF
TRBJ1-5	TRBV19	CASRPLGTGTSNQPQHF
TRBJ1-1	TRBV30	CAWTRTPNTEAFF
TRBJ1-1	TRBV6-5	CASTRDYPEAFF
TRBJ1-4	TRBV7-9	CASSLQTGFGEKLFF
TRBJ1-1	TRBV11-2	CASSWSGGPNTEAFF
TRBJ1-5	TRBV15	CATKQGAAQQPQHF
TRBJ2-5	TRBV20-1	CSASGDRLEETQYF
TRBJ1-2	TRBV7-9	CASSLQGSYGYTF
TRBJ1-2	TRBV29-1	CSRDGYTF
TRBJ2-7	TRBV19	CASSPFYPSYEQYF
TRBJ2-2	TRBV10-3	CASRPPSGGFTGELFF
TRBJ2-3	TRBV30	CAWSRVSGSTDTQYF
TRBJ2-3	TRBV29-1	CSVQGQGTDTQYF
TRBJ2-7	TRBV5-1	CASSPWGGSSYEQYF
TRBJ2-7	TRBV5-6	CASSLGWGLAYEQYF
TRBJ1-2	TRBV29-1	CSVVAGDYGYTF
TRBJ2-7	TRBV3-1/TRBV3-2	CASSYSGGYGPDEQYF
TRBJ1-5	TRBV28	CASSSPGAYQPQHF
TRBJ1-1	TRBV24-1	CATRAPGQDTEAFF
TRBJ2-1	TRBV29-1	CSVDGGRNEQFF
TRBJ2-1	TRBV5-6	CASSSWSDNEQFF
TRBJ2-1	TRBV30	CACTGTSGGNIYNEQFF
TRBJ2-2	TRBV7-8	CASSLEGQGNTGELFF
TRBJ1-4	TRBV6-1	CASSAPDRGEGEKLFF
TRBJ1-1	TRBV6-5	CASSYNQGNTEAFF
TRBJ1-5	TRBV6-1	CASSEIGVGNQPQHF
TRBJ2-2	TRBV2	CATTSAASGGTGELFF
TRBJ2-5	TRBV6-5	CASRRREVETQYF
TRBJ1-2	TRBV27	CASSRDSRSYGYTF
TRBJ1-2	TRBV4-1	CASSQEGTGRDYGYTF
TRBJ1-2	TRBV13	CASSAHPGNGYTF
TRBJ1-4	TRBV2	CASSTQGANEKLFF
TRBJ2-7	TRBV5-1	CASSLKRTGSSYEQYF
TRBJ1-1	TRBV7-9	CASSPRRNTEAFF